The 26 T cell receptor beta chains reported below all come from one sample, sequenced in a study of T cell clonality in common variable immunodeficiency. Clones were sequenced by immunoSEQ multiplex PCR, and TCRdb holds only the in-frame ones, with some missing. The sample contains 15,000 to 25,000 clones, none of them singletons. General study findings and limits: Common variable immunodeficiency TCR beta sequences reportedly had fewer deletions and N-nucleotide insertions.

Antigens of these TCRs are unknown. The sample was peripheral blood mononuclear cells. The receptors were sampled from a human donor with common variable immunodeficiency.

This clone occurred a few times. From the germline J gene comes the end of the CDR3, since the read stops 3 residues before it. The chain combines TRBV18 with TRBJ2-3, with a possible D match to TRBD2 (5 bases). Germline CDR1 reads KGHSH; CDR2 reads LQKENI. The CDR3 covers 19 residues. Deletions cut 0 bases from V and 0 bases from J, with 19 bases between. The sequenced CDR3 bases are TGTGCCAGCTCACCACCGGATTCAATAGCGTCACAAAGCACAGATACG. It specifies CASSPPDSIASQSTDT. The complete CDR3 reads CASSPPDSIASQSTDTQYF.

Points on this clone: The CDR3 is cut off 3 residues early in the read; its end comes from the germline J gene. The chain employs TRBV11-3 and TRBJ1-3, with D unclear. V lost 5 bases to trimming and J lost 4 bases, with 3 bases between them. The CDR3 contains 11 residues. Germline V gene sequence: CDR1 SGHNT, CDR2 YENEEA. This CDR3 reads CASSQGNTIYF. CDR3 DNA (partial): TGTGCCAGCAGCCAGGGAAACACC.

As to this clone: The CDR3 end lies 3 residues beyond the end of the read and is filled in from the germline J gene. The J gene is TRBJ2-1, the V gene TRBV7-3, with a possible D match to TRBD2 (5 bases). The CDR3 runs 14 residues. CDR1 is SGHTA and CDR2 is FQGTGA in the germline V gene. V was pared by 2 bases and J by 7 bases, with 12 bases between. CDR3 DNA, as far as it was read: TGTGCCAGCAGCTTAGACTTTTCGGGGAATGAG. Its translation: CASSLDFSGNE. The full-length CDR3 reads as CASSLDFSGNEQFF.

This clone has only a few counts. The read stops 3 residues short of the end of the CDR3; the missing end is completed from the germline J gene. This rearrangement joins TRBV6-2 or TRBV6-3 to TRBJ1-1, with TRBD1 matching 7 bases. The germline V gene has CDR1 MNHEY and CDR2 SVGEGT. The CDR3 has 14 residues. Trimming took 5 bases from V and 6 from J; bases not matched to a gene: 9. The DNA read from the CDR3 is TGTGCCAGCAGTAACCCAGGGGGATGGGCTGAA. Its translation: CASSNPGGWAE. The CDR3 reads in full as CASSNPGGWAEAFF.

This clone was observed a handful of times. The read stops 3 residues short of the end of the CDR3; the missing end is completed from the germline J gene. This chain connects TRBV20-1 to TRBJ2-1; the D is unclear. This CDR3 comprises 13 residues. V lost 8 bases, J lost 9 bases, and 20 bases lay in between. Germline V gene data show CDR1 as DFQATT and CDR2 as SNEGSKA (reference sequence). The sequenced part of the CDR3 DNA is TGCAGTCAACTAAAGCTTTTACATGGTGAG. Translating it yields CSQLKLLHGE. The CDR3 in its entirety is CSQLKLLHGEQFF.

Comments on this clone: The sequence runs out 3 residues before the end of the CDR3; the remainder is reconstructed from the germline J gene. The chain carries TRBV20-1 and TRBJ1-1, with 7 bases identical to TRBD1. With 2 bases clipped from V and 2 bases from J, the junction kept 8 bases outside the gene matches. Germline CDR1 and CDR2: DFQATT and SNEGSKA (reference sequence). This CDR3 is 15 amino acids long. The CDR3 reads CSARKTGVSNTEAFF. Incomplete CDR3 DNA: TGCAGTGCTAGAAAAACAGGGGTTAGTAACACTGAA.

This clone showed up just a few times. The read terminates 3 residues before the CDR3 end, so the remaining end is supplied by the germline J gene. The chain combines TRBV19 with TRBJ1-5; D remains unclear. CDR1 is LNHDA and CDR2 is SQIVND in the germline V gene (reference sequence). This CDR3 contains 17 residues. Trimming cost V 10 bases and J 0 bases, with 22 bases left between them. CDR3 bases read: TGTGCCACCTCCTCCCTAAGCGCGATTTATAGCAATCAGCCC. This gives the protein CATSSLSAIYSNQP. The entire CDR3 protein reads CATSSLSAIYSNQPQHF.

This clone was seen more than once but under ten times. The observed sequence ends 3 residues before the CDR3 terminus, with the missing tail filled in from the germline J gene. This sample includes further DNA sequences coding for the same CDR3. This chain joins TRBV19 and TRBJ2-1; a possible D gene is TRBD1 (7 bases). The V gene's germline CDR1 is LNHDA and CDR2 SQIVND (reference sequence). CDR3 length equals 17 residues. V was clipped by 5 bases and J by 3 bases, with 20 bases between them. CDR3 sequence reads: CASSPQGGQLFYNEQFF. The CDR3 bases that were read are TGTGCCAGTAGTCCGCAGGGGGGACAACTGTTCTACAATGAG.

This clone was seen a few times. The observed sequence ends 3 residues before the CDR3 terminus, with the missing tail filled in from the germline J gene. V usage is TRBV13 and J usage is TRBJ2-7; 10 bases align to TRBD1. The CDR3 covers 14 residues. V dropped 6 bases and J dropped 4; count of bases not matched to a gene: 6. Looked up from germline, CDR1 is PRHDT and CDR2 is FYEKMQ (reference sequence). CDR3 sequence: CASSPRDRGYEQYF. The CDR3 bases that were read are TGTGCCAGCAGTCCACGGGACAGGGGTTACGAG.

Points on this clone: The CDR3 is cut off 3 residues early in the read; its end comes from the germline J gene. The chain couples TRBV19 to TRBJ1-5, with 8 nucleotides matching TRBD1. The CDR3 has 16 residues. CDR1 and CDR2 from the germline V gene are LNHDA and SQIVND (reference sequence). V lost 4 bases to trimming and J lost 3 bases; unmatched junction nucleotides: 8. The covered CDR3 bases are TGTGCCAGTAGTACACTGACAGGGGCTTCCAATCAGCCC. Its protein is CASSTLTGASNQP. The whole CDR3 sequence is CASSTLTGASNQPQHF. The full variable domain, in which reference TRBV19 and TRBJ1-5 provide the parts outside the CDR3, is DGGITQSPKYLFRKEGQNVTLSCEQNLNHDAMYWYRQDPGQGLRLIYYSQIVNDFQKGDIAEGYSVSREKKESFPLTVTSAQKNPTAFYLCASSTLTGASNQPQHFGDGTRLSIL.

Concerning this clone itself: The CDR3 end is not reached by the read, which stops 3 residues before it; the germline J gene fills it in. V gene TRBV7-2 combines with J gene TRBJ2-4, with 7 bases matching TRBD1. Germline V gene sequence: CDR1 SGHTA, CDR2 FQGNSA. The CDR3 extends over 15 amino acids. V dropped 6 bases and J dropped 0; count of bases not matched to a gene: 5. CDR3 in amino acids: CASRRQGLAKNIQYF. CDR3 DNA (partial): TGTGCCAGCAGGCGACAGGGTCTAGCCAAAAACATT.

This clone came up many times. The CDR3 end lies 3 residues beyond the end of the read and is filled in from the germline J gene. This chain joins TRBV28 and TRBJ1-2; 9 nucleotides line up with TRBD1. V shed 7 bases and J 3 bases; nucleotides not matched to a gene: 6. The CDR3 covers 14 residues. Germline V gives CDR1 MDHEN, CDR2 SYDVKM. The CDR3 sequence is CASIRDRVDYGYTF. The CDR3 DNA, read in part, is TGTGCCAGCATCAGGGACAGGGTGGACTATGGC.

In this sample, this clone turned up a few times. The read ends 3 residues before the CDR3 terminus; that terminus is restored from the germline J gene. This chain links TRBV19 with TRBJ2-3; 10 bases are shared with TRBD2. Germline values: CDR1 LNHDA, CDR2 SQIVND (reference sequence). The junction had 4 bases not matched to a gene; V was cut back by 10 bases and J by 0 bases. The CDR3 has 14 amino acids. The DNA read from the CDR3 is TGTGCCACCGTTAGCGGGAGGAGCACAGATACG. Amino acid sequence: CATVSGRSTDT. The CDR3 in full is CATVSGRSTDTQYF.

This clone was recorded a few times. The CDR3 spells CASSLEEHSQETQYF. CDR3 bases read: TGCGCCAGCAGCTTGGAGGAACACAGCCAAGAGACC. V usage is TRBV5-1 and J usage is TRBJ2-5; D gene uncertain. The read finishes 3 residues shy of the CDR3 end, and the germline J gene is used to complete it. The CDR3 totals 15 residues. Trimming stripped 0 bases from V and 1 base from J, with 10 bases between. Germline V lookup: CDR1 SGHRS, CDR2 YFSETQ. The full variable domain, its missing parts supplied by reference TRBV5-1 and TRBJ2-5, is KAGVTQTPRYLIKTRGQQVTLSCSPISGHRSVSWYQQTPGQGLQFLFEYFSETQRNKGNFPGRFSGRQFSNSRSEMNVSTLELGDSALYLCASSLEEHSQETQYFGPGTRLLVL.

The CDR3 DNA, read in part, is TGTGCCAGCAGCTTAGTTTCGACTGGAGTCACTGAA. It yields the protein CASSLVSTGVTE. The whole CDR3 is CASSLVSTGVTEAFF. V and J are TRBV7-2 and TRBJ1-1; no definite D call. The DNA ends 3 residues before the CDR3 does, and the rest of the CDR3 is filled in from the germline J gene. There are 15 residues in the CDR3. In germline, CDR1 is SGHTA, CDR2 FQGNSA. Trimming cost V 1 base and J 4 bases, with 13 bases left between them.

This clone was counted a few times. This chain's CDR3 is CASSIYQSNQPQHF. Incomplete CDR3 DNA: TGTGCCAGTAGTATTTACCAGAGCAATCAGCCC. V usage is TRBV19 and J usage is TRBJ1-5; D uncertain. The CDR3 extends 3 residues past the end of the read, so its final part is completed from the germline J gene. The germline CDR1 and CDR2 sequences are LNHDA and SQIVND (reference sequence). The CDR3 consists of 14 residues. Trimming took 3 bases from V and 1 from J, leaving 7 bases between them.

This clone was seen at least ten times. The read is 3 residues too short to cover the CDR3 end, so that end is filled in from the germline J gene. This chain joins TRBV20-1 and TRBJ1-2, with D perhaps matching TRBD1 (6 bases). Between the trimmed V and J ends, which lost 8 bases and 1 base, there was a span of 17 bases. The germline gives CDR1 DFQATT, CDR2 SNEGSKA (reference sequence). The CDR3 spans 14 residues. The CDR3 protein is CSTGQRHFNYGYTF. CDR3 DNA (partial): TGCAGTACTGGACAGCGACACTTTAACTATGGC.

There are a few counts of this clone. Since a far larger clone is one base different, this is likely a read error. The missing CDR3 end, 3 residues past where the read stops, is filled in from the germline J gene. V and J are TRBV7-9 and TRBJ2-1; D not resolved. The CDR3 consists of 11 residues. With 5 bases removed from V and 5 bases from J, the gap between germline ends came to 4 bases. Germline loops: CDR1 SEHNR, CDR2 FQNEAQ (reference sequence). The DNA read from the CDR3 is TGTGCCAGCAGCCGTAACAATGAG. This translates into CASSRNNE. The CDR3 as a whole reads CASSRNNEQFF. Based on the CDR3 plus reference TRBV7-9 and TRBJ2-1, the full variable domain is DTGVSQNPRHKITKRGQNVTFRCDPISEHNRLYWYRQTLGQGPEFLTYFQNEAQLEKSRLLSDRFSAERPKGSFSTLEIQRTEQGDSAMYLCASSRNNEQFFGPGTRLTVL.

In the case of this clone: The CDR3 end falls 3 residues outside the read, so it is completed with the germline J gene. The chain links TRBV18 to TRBJ2-7, with a possible D match to TRBD2 (5 bases). Germline CDR1 KGHSH, CDR2 LQKENI. The CDR3 sequence is 16 residues long. Trimming left V 3 bases short and J 1 base short, with 16 bases between. The CDR3 reads CASSPPGPGKSYEQYF. CDR3 DNA, as far as it was read: TGTGCCAGCTCACCCCCGGGCCCGGGGAAATCCTACGAG.

A few counts support this clone. Its ends do not fully match the called genes, so a read error is possible. The DNA ends 3 residues before the CDR3 does, and the rest of the CDR3 is filled in from the germline J gene. The V gene is TRBV19, the J gene TRBJ1-1, with D perhaps TRBD1 (6 bases). The CDR3 runs to 17 residues. CDR1 is LNHDA and CDR2 is SQIVND in the germline V gene (reference sequence). Incomplete CDR3 DNA: TGTGCCAGTAGTCTAGACCACAGGGTCCCTATGAACACTGAA. Translated: CASSLDHRVPMNTE. The CDR3 in full is CASSLDHRVPMNTEAFF.

On this clone itself: The missing CDR3 end, 3 residues past where the read stops, is filled in from the germline J gene. The chain has TRBV7-2 and TRBJ2-7; the D is unclear. The CDR3 is made up of 14 amino acids. Germline V gives CDR1 SGHTA, CDR2 FQGNSA. V was shortened by 1 base and J by 5 bases, with 12 bases between the two germline ends. The DNA read from the CDR3 is TGTGCCAGCAGCTTAGTCGGGTTATTCCACGAG. Translating gives CASSLVGLFHE. From start to end, the CDR3 is CASSLVGLFHEQYF. Complete variable domain (other parts from reference TRBV7-2 and TRBJ2-7): GAGVSQSPSNKVTEKGKDVELRCDPISGHTALYWYRQSLGQGLEFLIYFQGNSAPDKSGLPSDRFSAERTGGSVSTLTIQRTQQEDSAVYLCASSLVGLFHEQYFGPGTRLTVT.

This clone was found a few times. Coverage ceases 3 residues before the CDR3 finishes, and the germline J gene fills in the end. V gene TRBV18 combines with J gene TRBJ2-7; D is perhaps TRBD1 (6 bases). V lost 6 bases, J lost 5 bases, and 14 bases lay in between. The CDR3 has 13 amino acids. The germline V gene has CDR1 KGHSH and CDR2 LQKENI. This CDR3 reads CASSPRTADEQYF. The sequenced part of the CDR3 DNA is TGTGCCAGCTCTCCCAGGACAGCGGACGAG.

Incomplete CDR3 DNA: TGTGCCAGCAGACCTGATCGGGGTAGCGGGGAG. Amino acids: CASRPDRGSGE. The whole CDR3 protein reads CASRPDRGSGELFF. The chain links TRBV7-2 to TRBJ2-2; tentative D call: TRBD2 (5 bases). The CDR3 goes on 3 residues after the read ends, and that part is filled in from the germline J gene. Germline values: CDR1 SGHTA, CDR2 FQGNSA. The V end was cut by 6 bases, the J end by 7 bases, with 15 bases between. This CDR3 spans 14 amino acids.

This clone was detected many times. The CDR3 end lies 3 residues beyond the end of the read and is filled in from the germline J gene. This chain joins TRBV30 and TRBJ1-4; no reliable D call. Germline V lookup: CDR1 GTSNPN, CDR2 SVGIG (reference sequence). The CDR3 contains 16 residues. Deletions cut 2 bases from V and 3 bases from J, with 16 bases between. The DNA read from the CDR3 is TGTGCCTGGAGTCCCCCCCCGACAACCCCTAATGAAAAA. This gives the protein CAWSPPPTTPNEK. The CDR3 in full is CAWSPPPTTPNEKLFF.

In the case of this clone: The read falls 3 residues short of the CDR3 end, and the missing part is taken from the germline J gene. This rearrangement joins TRBV7-9 to TRBJ1-4, with 7 positions matching TRBD1. The CDR3 extends over 15 amino acids. Germline CDR1 is SEHNR and CDR2 is FQNEAQ (reference sequence). V lost 3 bases, J lost 8 bases, and 9 bases stayed unmatched. CDR3 region: CASSLGQFSEEKLFF. The covered CDR3 bases are TGTGCCAGCAGCTTGGGACAGTTTTCGGAGGAAAAA.

For this clone: The observed sequence ends 3 residues before the CDR3 terminus, with the missing tail filled in from the germline J gene. The V gene is TRBV20-1, the J gene TRBJ2-5, with 10 nucleotides matching TRBD1. The ends lost 3 bases at V and 4 bases at J; junction bases unmatched: 2. Germline loops: CDR1 DFQATT, CDR2 SNEGSKA (reference sequence). The CDR3 has 13 residues. CDR3 DNA (partial): TGCAGTGCTAGTCGGGACAGGGGAGAGACC. It yields the protein CSASRDRGET. The entire CDR3 sequence reads CSASRDRGETQYF.